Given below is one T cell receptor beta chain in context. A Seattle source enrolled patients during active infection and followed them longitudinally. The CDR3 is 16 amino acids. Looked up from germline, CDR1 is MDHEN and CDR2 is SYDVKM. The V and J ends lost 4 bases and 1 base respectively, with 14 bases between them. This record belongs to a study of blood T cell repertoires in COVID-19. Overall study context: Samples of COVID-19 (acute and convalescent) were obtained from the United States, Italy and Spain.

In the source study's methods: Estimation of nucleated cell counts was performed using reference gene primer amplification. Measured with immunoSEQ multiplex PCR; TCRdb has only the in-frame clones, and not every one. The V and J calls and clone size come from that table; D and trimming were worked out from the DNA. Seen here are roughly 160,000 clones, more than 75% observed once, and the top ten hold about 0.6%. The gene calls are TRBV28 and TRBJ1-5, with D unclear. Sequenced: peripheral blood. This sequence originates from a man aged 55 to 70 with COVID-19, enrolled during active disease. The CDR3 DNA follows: TGTGCCAGCAGTTCCTATTCGGCGGGGAGCAATCAGCCCCAGCATTTT. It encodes CASSSYSAGSNQPQHF.